The next 19 T cell receptor beta chains were all read from a single sample in a study of monozygotic twins with cystic fibrosis. Clones were read by immunoSEQ multiplex PCR, and TCRdb kept only the in-frame ones, dropping some. In the table there are around 34,000 clones, more than 85% of which are singletons. Material: blood. These receptors originate from a girl aged 2 to 9 with cystic fibrosis.

The rearrangement uses TRBV18 and TRBJ1-2, with a possible D match to TRBD1 (6 bases). The ends were cut back, 2 bases at V and 4 bases at J, with 8 bases in the middle. In germline, CDR1 is KGHSH, CDR2 LQKENI. The CDR3 spans 13 residues. In DNA, the CDR3 is TGTGCCAGCTCACCAACAGGGTTCTATGGCTACACCTTC. Its protein product is CASSPTGFYGYTF.

This chain links TRBV27 with TRBJ1-1; D possibly corresponds to TRBD1 (5 bases). The V gene lost 7 bases and the J gene lost 4 bases, with 13 bases spanning the gap. CDR1 MNHEY and CDR2 SMNVEV come from the germline V gene (reference sequence). The CDR3 spans 13 residues. The CDR3 here is CASTESGGTEAFF. CDR3 coding DNA: TGTGCCAGCACCGAATCCGGGGGCACTGAAGCTTTCTTT.

The chain combines TRBV5-1 with TRBJ2-3; TRBD1 matches 10 bases. Germline V gene data show CDR1 as SGHRS and CDR2 as YFSETQ. The CDR3 loop spans 16 amino acids. The J segment lost 5 bases and the V segment lost 4 bases, leaving 10 bases of the junction unmatched. The CDR3 spells CASSPHTGTGVDTQYF. For the CDR3, the DNA is TGCGCCAGCAGCCCACATACCGGGACAGGGGTAGATACGCAGTATTTT.

The chain joins TRBV10-3 to TRBJ1-1, with 7 bases lining up with TRBD1. This CDR3 region has 17 residues. From germline, CDR1 is ENHRY and CDR2 SYGVKD. V lost 3 bases to trimming and J lost 4 bases; unmatched junction nucleotides: 14. The DNA of the CDR3 is TGTGCCATCAGTGAAGTACCGGGACAGCCCTGGGGCACTGAAGCTTTCTTT. Protein product: CAISEVPGQPWGTEAFF.

The rearrangement links TRBV28 to TRBJ1-2; the D is unclear. The V end lost 3 bases, the J end lost 0 bases, and 8 bases lay between the germline ends. Germline V gives CDR1 MDHEN, CDR2 SYDVKM. This CDR3 region has 14 residues. DNA of the CDR3: TGTGCCAGCAGTTTGCAAACCGCTAACTATGGCTACACCTTC. Its protein product is CASSLQTANYGYTF.

The rearrangement joins TRBV4-3 to TRBJ2-2; D is ambiguous. The length of the CDR3 is 18 residues. CDR1 is LGHNA and CDR2 is YSLEER in the germline V gene. The V gene lost 0 bases and the J gene lost 0 bases, with 14 bases spanning the gap. CDR3 in DNA: TGCGCCAGCAGCCAAGACCCCTCTGGGATGACGAACACCGGGGAGCTGTTTTTT. Amino acids: CASSQDPSGMTNTGELFF.

This clone occurred once. A read error may produce the germline difference seen at one junction end. The gene calls are TRBV19 and TRBJ2-3; D gene uncertain. The CDR3 runs 11 residues. Per the germline V gene, CDR1 is LNHDA and CDR2 is SQIVND (reference sequence). This CDR3 is CASGITDTQYF. Here the CDR3 DNA reads TGTGCCAGTGGTATCACAGATACGCAGTATTTT.

This sequence joins TRBV27 and TRBJ1-2; D is possibly TRBD1 (5 bases). Germline CDR1 and CDR2: MNHEY and SMNVEV (reference sequence). CDR3 length: 13 residues. V lost 9 bases, J lost 3 bases, and 14 bases lay in between. In DNA form, the CDR3 reads TGTGCCAGTGCCCACGGGGCGGACTATGGCTACACCTTC. It specifies CASAHGADYGYTF.

This chain uses TRBV19 with TRBJ1-1, with TRBD1 as a possible D gene (5 bases). This CDR3 comprises 14 residues. In germline, CDR1 is LNHDA, CDR2 SQIVND (reference sequence). V lost 2 bases to trimming and J lost 3 bases, with 10 bases between them. CDR3 protein: CASSIRGRDTEAFF. CDR3 sequence (DNA): TGTGCCAGTAGTATACGGGGGAGGGACACTGAAGCTTTCTTT.

The chain joins TRBV7-6 to TRBJ2-2; 11 nucleotides align to TRBD2. Germline values: CDR1 SGHVS, CDR2 FNYEAQ. Unmatched junction bases numbered 5, after V lost 1 base and J lost 1 base. The CDR3 is 18 residues long. Here the CDR3 DNA reads TGTGCCAGCAGCTTAGAACTAGCGGGAGTGCAGAACACCGGGGAGCTGTTTTTT. Translating gives CASSLELAGVQNTGELFF.

This clone has a handful of counts. V is TRBV25-1 and J is TRBJ1-1; D gene ambiguous. This CDR3 contains 11 residues. V was shortened by 7 bases and J by 1 base, with 4 bases between the two germline ends. Germline V gives CDR1 MGHDK, CDR2 SYGVNS. As DNA, the CDR3 is TGTGCCAGCAACAAGAACACTGAAGCTTTCTTT. Protein sequence: CASNKNTEAFF.

This chain uses TRBV5-1 with TRBJ1-2; D is possibly TRBD1 (5 bases). Between the trimmed V and J ends, which lost 4 bases and 4 bases, there was a span of 11 bases. The CDR3 is 13 residues long. The germline gives CDR1 SGHRS, CDR2 YFSETQ. The chain's CDR3 is CASSNQGSYGYTF. CDR3 coding DNA: TGCGCCAGCAGCAACCAGGGTTCCTATGGCTACACCTTC.

This sequence joins TRBV10-2 and TRBJ1-5; TRBD1 is a possible D gene (5 bases). This CDR3 is built from 15 residues. V lost 6 bases, J lost 0 bases, and 12 bases lay in between. CDR1 and CDR2 from the germline V gene are WSHSY and SAAADI. CDR3 protein: CASRQGDYSNQPQHF. The CDR3 DNA is TGCGCCAGCAGGCAAGGGGATTATAGCAATCAGCCCCAGCATTTT.

The chain has TRBV18 and TRBJ2-7; D is possibly TRBD2 (5 bases). This CDR3 comprises 14 residues. Per germline, CDR1 KGHSH and CDR2 LQKENI. V dropped 3 bases and J dropped 0 bases, with 9 bases sitting between them. The CDR3 spells CASSPVTTSYEQYF. CDR3 nucleotides: TGTGCCAGCTCACCCGTGACTACCTCCTACGAGCAGTACTTC.

The CDR3 DNA sequence: TGTGCCACCAGCGCGCGGACGGGGGTGGCTGGAAACACCATATATTTT. This sequence encodes CATSARTGVAGNTIYF. The V gene is TRBV15, the J gene TRBJ1-3; D might be TRBD1 (5 bases). The ends were cut back, 5 bases at V and 2 bases at J, with 16 bases in the middle. The length of the CDR3 is 16 residues. Germline V gene sequence: CDR1 LNHNV, CDR2 YYDKDF (reference sequence).

The chain employs TRBV7-2 and TRBJ2-7; no clear D gene. The V gene lost 2 bases and the J gene lost 7 bases, with 12 bases spanning the gap. Germline-derived CDR1 and CDR2 are SGHTA and FQGNSA. The CDR3 consists of 13 residues. DNA of the CDR3: TGTGCCAGCAGCTTAACCCCGGCGAAGGAGCAGTACTTC. Protein: CASSLTPAKEQYF.

The V call is TRBV10-3, the J call TRBJ2-1; TRBD2 agrees at 16 bases. The length of the CDR3 is 17 residues. Germline V gene sequence: CDR1 ENHRY, CDR2 SYGVKD. The V gene end was trimmed by 0 bases and the J gene end by 14 bases; junction bases not matched to a gene: 10. The DNA of the CDR3 is TGTGCCATCAGTGAGTCTTCCACCGGGACTAGCGGGGGGGTGAAGTTCTTC. It is translated as CAISESSTGTSGGVKFF.

The chain links TRBV9 to TRBJ2-7; a possible D gene is TRBD1 (5 bases). Per germline, CDR1 SGDLS and CDR2 YYNGEE. The CDR3 sequence is 13 residues long. V dropped 3 bases and J dropped 3 bases, with 10 bases sitting between them. The CDR3 DNA is TGTGCCAGCAGCGGAGACAGTTACTACGAGCAGTACTTC. It yields the protein CASSGDSYYEQYF.

The chain recombines TRBV28 with TRBJ1-1; tentative D call: TRBD1 (5 bases). The CDR3 extends over 15 amino acids. The germline V gene encodes CDR1 MDHEN and CDR2 SYDVKM. V was trimmed by 6 bases and J by 5 bases, leaving 19 bases between them. The CDR3 is CASRPQGPSWTEAFF. The CDR3 nucleotides read TGTGCCAGCAGGCCCCAGGGACCCTCCTGGACTGAAGCTTTCTTT.